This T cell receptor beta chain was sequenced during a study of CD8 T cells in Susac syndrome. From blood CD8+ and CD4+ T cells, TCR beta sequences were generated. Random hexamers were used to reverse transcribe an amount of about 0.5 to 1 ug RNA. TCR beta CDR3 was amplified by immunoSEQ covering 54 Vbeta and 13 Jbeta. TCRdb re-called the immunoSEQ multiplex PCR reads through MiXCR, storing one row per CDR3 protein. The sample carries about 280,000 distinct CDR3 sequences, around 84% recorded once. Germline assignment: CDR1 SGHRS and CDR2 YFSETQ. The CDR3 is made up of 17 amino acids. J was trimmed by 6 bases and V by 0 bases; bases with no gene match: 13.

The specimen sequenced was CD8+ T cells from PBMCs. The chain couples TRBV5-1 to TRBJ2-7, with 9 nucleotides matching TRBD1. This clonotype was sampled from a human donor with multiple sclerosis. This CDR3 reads CASSLVGSGTGWAEQYF. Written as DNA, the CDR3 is TGCGCCAGCAGCTTGGTAGGTTCTGGGACAGGGTGGGCCGAGCAGTACTTC. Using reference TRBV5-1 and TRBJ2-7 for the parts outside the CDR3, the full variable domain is KAGVTQTPRYLIKTRGQQVTLSCSPISGHRSVSWYQQTPGQGLQFLFEYFSETQRNKGNFPGRFSGRQFSNSRSEMNVSTLELGDSALYLCASSLVGSGTGWAEQYFGPGTRLTVT.